This T cell receptor beta chain was obtained from a study of blood T cell repertoires in COVID-19. As for the study in general: There were acute and convalescent COVID-19 samples, and they came from the United States, Italy and Spain. From T cells, B-cell-depleted T cells, or PBMCs came the material, which was cDNA or gDNA.

Germline assignment: CDR1 MNHNY and CDR2 SVGAGI (reference sequence). CDR3 size: 15 residues. Trimming at V came to 6 bases and at J to 3 bases, leaving 5 bases not matched to a gene. Methods used by the authors: Reference gene primers were amplified, and this amplification served to estimate nucleated cell counts. Clones were sequenced by immunoSEQ multiplex PCR, and TCRdb holds only the in-frame ones, with some missing. The D gene and trimming were derived from the DNA, and the V and J assignments and clone size from that table. The data show approximately 78,000 clones, over 75% seen once. Sequenced sample: peripheral blood. V gene TRBV6-6 combines with J gene TRBJ2-2; 9 nucleotides align to TRBD2. The TCR sequence derives from a man over 45 with acute or convalescent COVID-19. CDR3 sequence reads: CASRVAGVHTGELFF. The CDR3 coding sequence is TGTGCCAGCAGGGTAGCGGGGGTCCACACCGGGGAGCTGTTTTTT.